The rows below give T cell receptor beta chains drawn from one sample of a study of blood T cell repertoires in COVID-19. The assay was immunoSEQ multiplex PCR, and TCRdb's table has in-frame clones only and misses some. The sample records about 190,000 clones, more than 85% being singletons. Sequenced input: peripheral blood. The receptors originated from a man younger than 45 with acute or convalescent COVID-19. Both conserved end residues are part of each CDR3. The D gene is left open where the match is weak. Size is omitted from some rows. Given values are once, few, many or a class for expanded clones.

D gene | clone size | J gene | V gene | CDR3 protein
- | - | TRBJ2-3 | TRBV5-6 | CASSLLYGSGTDTQYF
TRBD1 | - | TRBJ1-1 | TRBV5-8 | CASSWGTGVDTEAFF
- | - | TRBJ1-4 | TRBV3-1/TRBV3-2 | CASSQLGGATNEKLFF
- | - | TRBJ2-3 | TRBV6-5 | CASSWGPREAQYF
- | - | TRBJ2-7 | TRBV25-1 | CASSDYSGRAYEQYF
- | - | TRBJ1-2 | TRBV7-2 | CASTRRAGPNYGYTF
TRBD1 | - | TRBJ2-7 | TRBV9 | CASSSGTGLREQYF
- | - | TRBJ2-5 | TRBV7-6 | CASSLRQVQETQYF
- | - | TRBJ2-7 | TRBV2 | CASSDRGVGEQYF
- | - | TRBJ1-6 | TRBV9 | CASSVDNYNSPLHF
- | - | TRBJ2-5 | TRBV19 | CASSPRLEVFGTQYF
TRBD2 | once | TRBJ2-5 | TRBV7-7 | CASSRSGSGETQYF
TRBD1 | - | TRBJ2-4 | TRBV6-6 | CASKQGQRVVIQYF
TRBD2 | few | TRBJ2-7 | TRBV5-1 | CASSLEGARWGLAYEQYF
TRBD2 | - | TRBJ2-2 | TRBV12-5 | CASGLRLAGDWNTGELFF
- | - | TRBJ1-2 | TRBV7-9 | CASSVNYGYTF
- | - | TRBJ1-5 | TRBV7-9 | CASSPGDSYSNQPQHF
TRBD2 | - | TRBJ2-3 | TRBV28 | CASSPGLAGEERDTQYF
TRBD2 | once | TRBJ2-7 | TRBV7-9 | CASSGGTSGSNEQYF
TRBD1 | - | TRBJ1-1 | TRBV12-3/TRBV12-4 | CASSRTGETEAFF
TRBD1 | once | TRBJ2-1 | TRBV28 | CASGQGVDEQFF
- | - | TRBJ2-5 | TRBV9 | CASSVNRDGETQYF
- | - | TRBJ1-5 | TRBV6-5 | CASSSGREDQPQHF